Shown below are 10 T cell receptor beta chains from a single sample sequenced in a study of T cell repertoires in cytomegalovirus infection. What these receptors recognize is not known. MiXCR, run by TCRdb on the reads, gives a single entry per CDR3 protein. The data contain around 800,000 distinct CDR3 sequences, less than 35% of them singletons. The sequencing used cultured CD8+ T cells from PBMCs, collected from culture after CMV antigen stimulation. The receptors derive from a human donor in good health (CMV status not recorded). Some clones in this sample may be carry-over from other donors' samples.

This clonotype was seen only a few times. The V gene is TRBV7-9, the J gene TRBJ2-5; tentative D call: TRBD2 (6 bases). The CDR3 is 14 residues long. Germline values: CDR1 SEHNR, CDR2 FQNEAQ (reference sequence). Trimming removed 5 bases from V and 2 bases from J, with 12 bases in between. Here the CDR3 reads CASSPRDFQETQYF. The CDR3, as DNA: TGTGCCAGCAGCCCAAGGGACTTTCAAGAGACCCAGTACTTC.

This clonotype was detected a few times. This chain links TRBV9 with TRBJ2-1, with 9 nucleotides matching TRBD1. Germline assignment: CDR1 SGDLS and CDR2 YYNGEE. With 3 bases clipped from V and 1 base from J, the junction kept 2 bases outside the gene matches. The CDR3 sequence is 15 residues long. The CDR3 nucleotides read TGTGCCAGCAGCGACGGGACAGGGTCCTACAATGAGCAGTTCTTC. Amino acids: CASSDGTGSYNEQFF.

V is TRBV4-2 and J is TRBJ2-1; 9 bases are a match to TRBD2. Germline-derived CDR1 and CDR2 are LGHNA and YNFKEQ. The V and J ends lost 1 base and 6 bases, in that order; junction bases with no gene match: 10. CDR3 length: 17 amino acids. The CDR3 DNA sequence: TGTGCCAGCAGCCAAGCCCTTTGGACTAGCGACTTCAATGAGCAGTTCTTC. Translated: CASSQALWTSDFNEQFF.

For this clonotype: Just one base apart from a much larger clone, this may be a read error. The chain employs TRBV27 and TRBJ1-2, with TRBD1 matching over 10 bases. With 5 bases clipped from V and 4 bases from J, the junction kept 4 bases outside the gene matches. The germline gives CDR1 MNHEY, CDR2 SMNVEV (reference sequence). This CDR3 spans 14 amino acids. CDR3 amino acids: CASSMGQGLYGYTF. For the CDR3, the DNA is TGTGCCAGCAGTATGGGACAGGGGCTCTATGGCTACACCTTC.

Here the CDR3 DNA reads TGTGCCAGCAGCGCGGAAGGGGGTCCCCTCGCCATTAACACAGATACGCAGTATTTT. Its translation is CASSAEGGPLAINTDTQYF. The chain is built from TRBV9 and TRBJ2-3; TRBD1 is a possible D gene (6 bases). The ends were cut back, 3 bases at V and 2 bases at J, with 25 bases in the middle. Germline CDR1 SGDLS, CDR2 YYNGEE. This CDR3 comprises 19 residues.

This sequence joins TRBV27 and TRBJ2-7, with a weak D call TRBD2 (5 bases). The CDR3 consists of 15 residues. Trimming took 5 bases from V and 7 from J, leaving 21 bases between them. The V gene's germline CDR1 is MNHEY and CDR2 SMNVEV (reference sequence). Written as DNA, the CDR3 is TGTGCCAGCAGTCCCCCGGCCCCCGGGGTTGGGGAGCAGTACTTC. Its protein is CASSPPAPGVGEQYF.

V gene TRBV12-3 or TRBV12-4 combines with J gene TRBJ2-7, with TRBD1 identical over 8 bases. CDR3 length equals 15 residues. With V trimmed by 4 bases and J by 0 bases, 5 bases remained unmatched. This CDR3 reads CASSSGGAGSYEQYV. The CDR3 region has the DNA TGTGCCAGCAGTTCAGGGGGCGCGGGCTCCTACGAGCAGTACGTC.

The V call is TRBV4-1, the J call TRBJ1-5; D might be TRBD1 (5 bases). Trimming took 3 bases from V and 7 from J, leaving 13 bases between them. The CDR3 length is 14 residues. CDR1 and CDR2 from the germline V gene are MGHRA and YSYEKL. The CDR3 nucleotides read TGCGCCAGCAGCCAGGGCTGGGGGAGCCAGCCCCAGCATTTT. The encoded protein is CASSQGWGSQPQHF.

The V call is TRBV24-1, the J call TRBJ2-1; no clear D. V dropped 3 bases and J dropped 9 bases, with 14 bases sitting between them. The CDR3 totals 14 residues. Germline lookup yields CDR1 KGHDR and CDR2 SFDVKD. The CDR3 sequence is CATSDHSLLGEQFF. DNA for the CDR3: TGTGCCACCAGTGATCATTCGCTCTTGGGTGAGCAGTTCTTC.

The V and J genes are TRBV6-2 or TRBV6-3 and TRBJ1-3; D uncertain. This CDR3 has 15 residues. CDR1 MNHEY and CDR2 SVGEGT come from the germline V gene. V lost 5 bases to trimming and J lost 1 base, with 12 bases between them. CDR3 region: CASSPMANSGNTIYF. In DNA form, the CDR3 reads TGTGCCAGCAGTCCCATGGCGAATTCTGGAAACACCATATATTTT.